This TCR beta chain stems from a study of cytomegalovirus exposure and HLA in healthy donors. The length of the CDR3 is 17 residues. Trimming removed 0 bases from V and 5 bases from J; junction bases left unmatched: 12. CDR1 is MGHRA and CDR2 is YSYEKL in the germline V gene. Study-level points and caveats: Later analysis reportedly placed an Asian-associated ancestry cluster below the roughly 670-donor mean in N-insertions. A later analysis found TCR association rates differed by HLA locus, highest for DRB1 and lowest for HLA-C. According to an earlier analysis, most TCR beta V segments yielded productive rearrangements about 87% or about 30% of the time.

Concerning this clone: Its antigen is unidentified.

PCR used 60 Vbeta primers and 13 Jbeta primers. Profiling relied on immunoSEQ multiplex PCR, and the TCRdb table lists in-frame clones only, not all of them. The profile shows 150,000 or so clones, 82% of them singletons. Sequencing was performed on PBMCs. The rearrangement uses TRBV4-1 and TRBJ2-5; 7 positions match TRBD1. The sequence was collected from a man aged 30 to 39 in good health and CMV-seropositive. The CDR3: CASSQEAGPGGLETQYF. CDR3 DNA sequence: TGCGCCAGCAGCCAAGAGGCCGGGCCAGGGGGTTTGGAGACCCAGTACTTC.